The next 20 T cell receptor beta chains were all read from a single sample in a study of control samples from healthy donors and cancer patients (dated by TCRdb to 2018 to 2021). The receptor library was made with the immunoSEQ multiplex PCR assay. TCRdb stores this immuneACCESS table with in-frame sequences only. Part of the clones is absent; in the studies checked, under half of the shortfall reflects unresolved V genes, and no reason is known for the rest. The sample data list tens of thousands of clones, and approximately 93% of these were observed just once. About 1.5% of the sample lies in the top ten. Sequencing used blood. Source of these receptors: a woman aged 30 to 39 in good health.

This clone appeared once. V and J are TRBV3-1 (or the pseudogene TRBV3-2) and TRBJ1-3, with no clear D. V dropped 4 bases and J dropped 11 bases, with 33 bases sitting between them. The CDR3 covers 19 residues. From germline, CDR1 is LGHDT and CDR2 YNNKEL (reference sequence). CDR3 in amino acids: CASSPPIGGVSIGWNPIYF. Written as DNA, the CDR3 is TGTGCCAGCAGCCCCCCGATTGGCGGAGTTTCAATCGGTTGGAACCCCATATATTTT.

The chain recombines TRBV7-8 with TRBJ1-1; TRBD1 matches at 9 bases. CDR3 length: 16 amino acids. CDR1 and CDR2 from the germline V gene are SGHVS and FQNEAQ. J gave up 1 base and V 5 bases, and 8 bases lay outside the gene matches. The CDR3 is CASSTRLDRGNTEAFF. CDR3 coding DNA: TGTGCCAGCAGCACGCGTCTGGACAGGGGGAACACTGAAGCTTTCTTT.

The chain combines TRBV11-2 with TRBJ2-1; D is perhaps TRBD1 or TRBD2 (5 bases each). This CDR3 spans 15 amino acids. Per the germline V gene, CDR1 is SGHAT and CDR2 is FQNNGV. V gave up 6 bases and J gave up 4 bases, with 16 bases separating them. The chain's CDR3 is CASSTGTLEYNEQFF. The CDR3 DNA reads TGTGCCAGCAGTACCGGGACGTTGGAATACAATGAGCAGTTCTTC.

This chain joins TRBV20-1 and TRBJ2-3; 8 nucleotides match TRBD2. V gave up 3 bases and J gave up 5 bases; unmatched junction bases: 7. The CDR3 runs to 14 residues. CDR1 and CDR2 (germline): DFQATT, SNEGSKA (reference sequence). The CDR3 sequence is CSASPGGPEDTQYF. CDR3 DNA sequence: TGCAGTGCTAGTCCGGGGGGGCCCGAAGATACGCAGTATTTT.

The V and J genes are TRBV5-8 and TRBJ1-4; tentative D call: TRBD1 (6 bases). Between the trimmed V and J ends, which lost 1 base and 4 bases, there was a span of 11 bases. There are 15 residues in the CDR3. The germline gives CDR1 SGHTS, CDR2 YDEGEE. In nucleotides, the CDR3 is TGTGCCAGCAGCTTGAGGGGGGTACTTAATGAAAAACTGTTTTTT. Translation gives CASSLRGVLNEKLFF.

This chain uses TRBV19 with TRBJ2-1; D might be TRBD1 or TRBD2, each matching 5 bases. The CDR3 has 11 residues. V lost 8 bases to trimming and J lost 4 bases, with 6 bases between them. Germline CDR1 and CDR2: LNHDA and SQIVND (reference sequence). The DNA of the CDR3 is TGTGCCAGTGGGGGATACAATGAGCAGTTCTTC. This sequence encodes CASGGYNEQFF.

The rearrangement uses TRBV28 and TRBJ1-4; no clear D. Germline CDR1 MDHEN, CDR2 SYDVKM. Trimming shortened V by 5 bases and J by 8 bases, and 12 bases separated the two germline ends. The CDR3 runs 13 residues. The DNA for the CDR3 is TGTGCCAGCAGTATAGGACGTCGGGAAAAACTGTTTTTT. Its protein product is CASSIGRREKLFF.

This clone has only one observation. The CDR3 loop is CASSLDSNYGYTF. As DNA, the CDR3 is TGTGCCAGCAGTTTGGACAGCAACTATGGCTACACCTTC. The chain joins TRBV28 to TRBJ1-2, with a tentative D call TRBD1 (6 bases). CDR3 length: 13 amino acids. Trimming took off 3 bases at V and 2 bases at J, with 7 bases between the two ends. In germline, CDR1 is MDHEN, CDR2 SYDVKM.

The CDR3 loop reads CATSEDRLGYGYTF. In nucleotides, the CDR3 is TGTGCCACCAGCGAGGACAGGTTAGGCTATGGCTACACCTTC. This chain joins TRBV24-1 and TRBJ1-2; 7 positions agree with TRBD1. The CDR3 consists of 14 residues. V lost 7 bases, J lost 4 bases, and 8 bases stayed unmatched. In germline, CDR1 is KGHDR, CDR2 SFDVKD.

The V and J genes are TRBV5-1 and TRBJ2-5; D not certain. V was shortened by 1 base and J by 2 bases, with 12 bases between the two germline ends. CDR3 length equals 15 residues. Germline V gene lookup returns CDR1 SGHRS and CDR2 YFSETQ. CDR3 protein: CASSLLGERQETQYF. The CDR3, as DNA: TGCGCCAGCAGCTTGCTTGGAGAACGACAAGAGACCCAGTACTTC. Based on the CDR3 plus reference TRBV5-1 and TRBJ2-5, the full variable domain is KAGVTQTPRYLIKTRGQQVTLSCSPISGHRSVSWYQQTPGQGLQFLFEYFSETQRNKGNFPGRFSGRQFSNSRSEMNVSTLELGDSALYLCASSLLGERQETQYFGPGTRLLVL.

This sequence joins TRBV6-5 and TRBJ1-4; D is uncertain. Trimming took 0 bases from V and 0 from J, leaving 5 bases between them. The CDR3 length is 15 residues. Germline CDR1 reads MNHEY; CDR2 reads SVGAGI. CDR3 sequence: CASSYSATTNEKLFF. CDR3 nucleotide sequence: TGTGCCAGCAGTTACTCTGCTACAACTAATGAAAAACTGTTTTTT.

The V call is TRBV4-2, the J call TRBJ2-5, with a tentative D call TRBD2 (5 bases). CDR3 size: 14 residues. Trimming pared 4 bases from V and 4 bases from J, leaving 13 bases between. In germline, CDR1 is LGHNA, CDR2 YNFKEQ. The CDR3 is CASSPEREPETQYF. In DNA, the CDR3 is TGTGCCAGCAGCCCAGAAAGGGAGCCAGAGACCCAGTACTTC.

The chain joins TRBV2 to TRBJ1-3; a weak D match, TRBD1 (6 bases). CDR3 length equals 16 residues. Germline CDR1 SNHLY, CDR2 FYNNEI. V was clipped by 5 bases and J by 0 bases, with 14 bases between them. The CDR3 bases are TGTGCCAGCAGTCCTTACAGGGAACTCTCTGGAAACACCATATATTTT. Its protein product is CASSPYRELSGNTIYF.

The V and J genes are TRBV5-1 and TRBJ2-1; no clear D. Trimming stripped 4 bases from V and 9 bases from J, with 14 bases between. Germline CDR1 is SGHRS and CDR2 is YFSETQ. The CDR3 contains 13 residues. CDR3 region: CASSQLGVGEQFF. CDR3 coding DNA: TGCGCCAGCAGCCAGCTAGGAGTTGGTGAGCAGTTCTTC.

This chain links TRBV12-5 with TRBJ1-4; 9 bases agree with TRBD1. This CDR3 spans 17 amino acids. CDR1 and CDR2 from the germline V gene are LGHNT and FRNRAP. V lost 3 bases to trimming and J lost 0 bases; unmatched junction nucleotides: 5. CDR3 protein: CASGFQHRGPTNEKLFF. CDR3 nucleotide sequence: TGTGCTAGTGGTTTCCAGCACAGGGGGCCAACTAATGAAAAACTGTTTTTT.

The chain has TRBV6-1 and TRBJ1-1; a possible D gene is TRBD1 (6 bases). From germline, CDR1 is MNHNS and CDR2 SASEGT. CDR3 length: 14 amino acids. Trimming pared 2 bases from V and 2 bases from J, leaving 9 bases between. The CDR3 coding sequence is TGTGCCAGCAGTGAATGGACAGTAAACACTGAAGCTTTCTTT. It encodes CASSEWTVNTEAFF.

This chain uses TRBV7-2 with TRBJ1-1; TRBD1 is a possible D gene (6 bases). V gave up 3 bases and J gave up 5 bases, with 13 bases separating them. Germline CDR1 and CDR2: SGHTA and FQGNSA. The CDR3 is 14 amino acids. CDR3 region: CASSFRQGWTEAFF. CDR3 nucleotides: TGTGCCAGCAGCTTTCGTCAGGGGTGGACTGAAGCTTTCTTT.

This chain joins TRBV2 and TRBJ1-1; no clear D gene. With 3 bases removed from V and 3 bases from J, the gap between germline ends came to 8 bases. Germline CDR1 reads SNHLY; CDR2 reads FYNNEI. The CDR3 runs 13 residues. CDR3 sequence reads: CASSDQGYTEAFF. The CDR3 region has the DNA TGTGCCAGCAGTGACCAAGGATACACTGAAGCTTTCTTT.

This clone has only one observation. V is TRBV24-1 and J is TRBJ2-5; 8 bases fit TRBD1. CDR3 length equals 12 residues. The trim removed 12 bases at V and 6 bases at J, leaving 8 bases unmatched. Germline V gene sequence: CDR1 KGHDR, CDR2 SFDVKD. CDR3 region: CAGGGTGKTQYF. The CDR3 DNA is TGTGCCGGAGGGGGGACAGGTAAGACCCAGTACTTC.

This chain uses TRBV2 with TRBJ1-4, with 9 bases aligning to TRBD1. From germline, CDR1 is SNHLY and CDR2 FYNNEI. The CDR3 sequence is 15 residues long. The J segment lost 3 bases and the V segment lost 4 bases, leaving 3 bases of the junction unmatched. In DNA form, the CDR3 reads TGTGCCAGCAGTGCGTACAGGGGGCCTAATGAAAAACTGTTTTTT. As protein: CASSAYRGPNEKLFF.